Shown below are 21 T cell receptor beta chains from a single sample sequenced in a study of response to subunit inactivated influenza vaccine. TCRdb re-derived calls from the RT-PCR reads in MiXCR, one entry per CDR3 protein. In the table there are hundreds of thousands of distinct CDR3 sequences, 15% to 18% of which are singletons. Sequenced material: PBMCs from blood, taken roughly 13 days after vaccination. These receptors were taken from a man in his forties or fifties who received an inactivated influenza vaccine.

The rearrangement joins TRBV4-3 to TRBJ2-5; D not resolved. CDR3 length: 15 amino acids. Trimming removed 0 bases from V and 3 bases from J, with 11 bases in between. Germline assignment: CDR1 LGHNA and CDR2 YSLEER. The chain's CDR3 is CASSQDSSGKETQYF. The CDR3 DNA reads as TGCGCCAGCAGCCAAGATAGTTCCGGTAAAGAGACCCAGTACTTC.

V is TRBV10-3 and J is TRBJ1-2; TRBD1 is a possible D gene (5 bases). Germline assignment: CDR1 ENHRY and CDR2 SYGVKD. The CDR3 consists of 14 residues. Trimming left V 10 bases short and J 4 bases short, with 19 bases between. This chain's CDR3 is CATTRTAGGYGYTF. CDR3 nucleotide sequence: TGTGCCACAACCCGGACGGCGGGGGGCTATGGCTACACCTTC.

Many counts were recorded for this clonotype. The chain uses TRBV5-1 and TRBJ2-2, with a weak D call TRBD1 (5 bases). CDR1 and CDR2 from the germline V gene are SGHRS and YFSETQ. V gave up 3 bases and J gave up 1 base, with 7 bases separating them. This CDR3 spans 14 amino acids. The DNA for the CDR3 is TGCGCCAGCAGCTCCCAGGGGAACACCGGGGAGCTGTTTTTT. It translates to CASSSQGNTGELFF.

V gene TRBV4-1 combines with J gene TRBJ2-7, with 7 bases identical to TRBD2. Germline V lookup: CDR1 MGHRA, CDR2 YSYEKL. The CDR3 totals 15 residues. Trimming removed 4 bases from V and 2 bases from J; junction bases left unmatched: 8. The CDR3 loop reads CASSLSGTNTYEQYF. The CDR3 DNA is TGCGCCAGCAGCCTCTCTGGGACTAACACCTACGAGCAGTACTTC.

This chain links TRBV5-1 with TRBJ2-5; the D gene is possibly TRBD2 (5 bases). V was cut by 1 base and J by 0 bases, with 10 bases left in between. Germline V CDR1 and CDR2: SGHRS, YFSETQ. The CDR3 covers 15 residues. CDR3 protein: CASSLRGIDQETQYF. The CDR3 bases are TGCGCCAGCAGCTTGCGGGGAATCGACCAAGAGACCCAGTACTTC.

This clonotype was picked up a small number of times. The gene calls are TRBV6-1 and TRBJ2-7; D gene uncertain. The V and J ends lost 1 base and 6 bases respectively, with 10 bases between them. The CDR3 is made up of 13 amino acids. Germline values: CDR1 MNHNS, CDR2 SASEGT. The CDR3 DNA reads as TGTGCCAGCAGTGAAGTCCCCAGAGGCGAGCAGTACTTC. Its protein is CASSEVPRGEQYF.

The rearrangement links TRBV20-1 to TRBJ1-1, with 10 bases matching TRBD1. Germline CDR1 reads DFQATT; CDR2 reads SNEGSKA (reference sequence). With 1 base clipped from V and 6 bases from J, the junction kept 5 bases outside the gene matches. The length of the CDR3 is 14 residues. For the CDR3, the DNA is TGCAGTGCTAGAGTGGGGACAGGGGTATCTGAAGCTTTCTTT. As protein: CSARVGTGVSEAFF.

The chain carries TRBV3-1 and TRBJ2-7; no firm D call. The CDR3 is 15 amino acids. Trimming shortened V by 3 bases and J by 3 bases, and 15 bases separated the two germline ends. From germline, CDR1 is LGHDT and CDR2 YNNKEL (reference sequence). The CDR3 DNA reads TGTGCCAGCAGCCAGGGAATCTTAGGCGGCTACGAGCAGTACTTC. Translating it yields CASSQGILGGYEQYF.

The rearrangement joins TRBV7-6 to TRBJ2-7; unclear D gene. The CDR3 consists of 13 residues. Germline values: CDR1 SGHVS, CDR2 FNYEAQ. V dropped 0 bases and J dropped 3 bases, with 6 bases sitting between them. The CDR3 bases are TGTGCCAGCAGCTTAGCTAACGTCTACGAGCAGTACTTC. It encodes CASSLANVYEQYF.

The V call is TRBV9, the J call TRBJ2-2, with no clear D. Germline CDR1 reads SGDLS; CDR2 reads YYNGEE. The V end lost 0 bases, the J end lost 6 bases, and 12 bases lay between the germline ends. CDR3 length equals 15 residues. The CDR3 DNA reads as TGTGCCAGCAGCGTAGCTTCGTCGGTCGCCGGGGAGCTGTTTTTT. Translated, it gives CASSVASSVAGELFF.

In its sample, this clonotype was seen a few times. The CDR3 bases are TGCAGCGTTGCAGGGACAGGGGTGGAGCAGTACTTC. Translation gives CSVAGTGVEQYF. This chain joins TRBV29-1 and TRBJ2-7, with TRBD1 matching over 10 bases. The CDR3 has 12 residues. Per germline, CDR1 SQVTM and CDR2 ANQGSEA. The V gene end was trimmed by 4 bases and the J gene end by 7 bases; junction bases not matched to a gene: 4.

The sample holds a few counts of this clonotype. The chain recombines TRBV15 with TRBJ2-7; D gene unclear. Trimming removed 2 bases from V and 0 bases from J, with 5 bases in between. Germline V gene data show CDR1 as LNHNV and CDR2 as YYDKDF (reference sequence). The CDR3 is 13 amino acids. The CDR3 region is CATSRQVSYEQYF. The CDR3 bases are TGTGCCACCAGCAGACAGGTCTCCTACGAGCAGTACTTC. Variable domain in full (rest from reference TRBV15 and TRBJ2-7): DAMVIQNPRYQVTQFGKPVTLSCSQTLNHNVMYWYQQKSSQAPKLLFHYYDKDFNNEADTPDNFQSRRPNTSFCFLDIRSPGLGDTAMYLCATSRQVSYEQYFGPGTRLTVT.

The J gene is TRBJ2-3, the V gene TRBV7-9; TRBD1 or TRBD2 may be the D gene (5 bases each). CDR1 and CDR2 from the germline V gene are SEHNR and FQNEAQ (reference sequence). The CDR3 covers 15 residues. Trimming took off 6 bases at V and 4 bases at J, with 17 bases between the two ends. The CDR3 DNA is TGTGCCAGCAGTACCGGGGCTAGTTTTTCAGATACGCAGTATTTT. This codes for CASSTGASFSDTQYF.

The chain uses TRBV20-1 and TRBJ2-1; 11 nucleotides line up with TRBD2. The CDR3 loop spans 15 amino acids. The V gene's germline CDR1 is DFQATT and CDR2 SNEGSKA (reference sequence). V was pared by 6 bases and J by 5 bases, with 9 bases of the junction left unmatched. The CDR3 region is CSALPIAGGNNEQFF. CDR3 DNA sequence: TGCAGTGCCCTCCCGATAGCGGGGGGGAACAATGAGCAGTTCTTC.

This clonotype was detected only a few times. CDR3 DNA: TGCGCCAGCAGCTTGCCGACAGGATTTGGGATCACTGAAGCTTTCTTT. It codes for CASSLPTGFGITEAFF. The chain has TRBV5-1 and TRBJ1-1; D perhaps matches TRBD1 (6 bases). The CDR3 totals 16 residues. From germline, CDR1 is SGHRS and CDR2 YFSETQ. The V end lost 1 base, the J end lost 4 bases, and 17 bases lay between the germline ends.

Points on this clonotype: At one end the junction does not follow the germline gene, possibly because of a read error. The chain has TRBV7-7 and TRBJ2-1; TRBD2 agrees at 10 bases. Looked up from germline, CDR1 is SSHAT and CDR2 is FNYEAQ (reference sequence). CDR3 length: 17 residues. CDR3 loop: CASSFPLAGGRYNEQFF. The CDR3 DNA follows: TGTGCTAGCAGCTTTCCCTTAGCGGGGGGCCGCTACAATGAGCAGTTCTTC.

This clonotype came up many times. The chain combines TRBV3-1 with TRBJ2-7; possibly TRBD1 for D (6 bases). Germline CDR1 reads LGHDT; CDR2 reads YNNKEL (reference sequence). V was trimmed by 2 bases and J by 4 bases, leaving 12 bases between them. The CDR3 is made up of 14 amino acids. This CDR3 reads CASSQPGHPYEQYF. CDR3 bases: TGTGCCAGCAGCCAACCGGGACACCCATACGAGCAGTACTTC.

The V and J genes are TRBV4-1 and TRBJ2-3, with TRBD1 matching over 9 bases. Germline CDR1 and CDR2: MGHRA and YSYEKL. V lost 1 base, J lost 3 bases, and 5 bases stayed unmatched. This CDR3 contains 16 residues. The CDR3 region is CASSQATGGFTDTQYF. CDR3 coding DNA: TGCGCCAGCAGCCAAGCGACAGGGGGGTTTACAGATACGCAGTATTTT.

J is TRBJ1-4 and V is TRBV29-1; D call uncertain. Germline assignment: CDR1 SQVTM and CDR2 ANQGSEA. The CDR3 spans 11 residues. Trimming stripped 4 bases from V and 6 bases from J, with 6 bases between. CDR3 residues: CSVVLDEKLFF. DNA for the CDR3: TGCAGCGTTGTCCTGGATGAAAAACTGTTTTTT.

In its sample, this clonotype was seen a few times. The rearrangement links TRBV4-3 to TRBJ2-7; 7 bases are shared with TRBD1. V lost 0 bases and J lost 5; bases outside the gene matches: 7. Germline CDR1 and CDR2: LGHNA and YSLEER. The CDR3 loop spans 15 amino acids. The CDR3 reads CASSQEADRFDEQYF. The CDR3 nucleotides read TGCGCCAGCAGCCAAGAAGCGGACAGGTTCGACGAGCAGTACTTC.

This clonotype came up a few times. V gene TRBV14 combines with J gene TRBJ2-5; maybe TRBD2 (5 bases). Germline values: CDR1 SGHDN, CDR2 FVKESK. The CDR3 runs to 15 residues. V was shortened by 0 bases and J by 2 bases, with 10 bases between the two germline ends. The CDR3 region is CASSQEGWRQETQYF. The CDR3 DNA sequence: TGTGCCAGCAGCCAAGAGGGCTGGAGGCAAGAGACCCAGTACTTC.